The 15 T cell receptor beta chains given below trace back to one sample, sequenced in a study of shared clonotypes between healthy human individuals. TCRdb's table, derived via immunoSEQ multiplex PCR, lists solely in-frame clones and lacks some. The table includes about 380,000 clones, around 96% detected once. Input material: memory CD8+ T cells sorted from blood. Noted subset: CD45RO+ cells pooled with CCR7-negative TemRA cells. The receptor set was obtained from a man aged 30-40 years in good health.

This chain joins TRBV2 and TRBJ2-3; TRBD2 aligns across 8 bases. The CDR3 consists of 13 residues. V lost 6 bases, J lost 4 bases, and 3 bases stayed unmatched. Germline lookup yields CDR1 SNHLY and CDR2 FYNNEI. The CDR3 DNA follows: TGTGCCAGCAGGGAGCGGGAGCCAGATACGCAGTATTTT. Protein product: CASREREPDTQYF.

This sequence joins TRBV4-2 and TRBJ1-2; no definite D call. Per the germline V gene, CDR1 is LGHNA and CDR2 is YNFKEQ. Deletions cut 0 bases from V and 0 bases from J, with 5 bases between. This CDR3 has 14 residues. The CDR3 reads CASSQEDSNYGYTF. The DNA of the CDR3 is TGTGCCAGCAGCCAAGAAGACTCTAACTATGGCTACACCTTC.

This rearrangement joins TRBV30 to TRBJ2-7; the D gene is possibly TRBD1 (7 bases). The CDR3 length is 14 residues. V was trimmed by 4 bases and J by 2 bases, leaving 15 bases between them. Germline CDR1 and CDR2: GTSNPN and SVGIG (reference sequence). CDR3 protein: CAWTLEGATYEQYF. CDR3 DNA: TGTGCCTGGACCTTGGAGGGGGCGACCTACGAGCAGTACTTC.

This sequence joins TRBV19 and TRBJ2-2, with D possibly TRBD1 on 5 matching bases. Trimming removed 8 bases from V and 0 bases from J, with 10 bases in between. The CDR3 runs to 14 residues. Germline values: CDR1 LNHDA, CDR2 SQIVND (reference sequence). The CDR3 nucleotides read TGTGCCAGTGGACAATACTCGAACACCGGGGAGCTGTTTTTT. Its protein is CASGQYSNTGELFF. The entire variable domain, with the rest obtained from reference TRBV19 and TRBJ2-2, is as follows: DGGITQSPKYLFRKEGQNVTLSCEQNLNHDAMYWYRQDPGQGLRLIYYSQIVNDFQKGDIAEGYSVSREKKESFPLTVTSAQKNPTAFYLCASGQYSNTGELFFGEGSRLTVL.

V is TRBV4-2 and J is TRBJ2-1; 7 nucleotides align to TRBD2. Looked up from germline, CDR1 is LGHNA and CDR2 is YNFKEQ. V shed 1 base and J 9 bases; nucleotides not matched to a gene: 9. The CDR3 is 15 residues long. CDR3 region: CASSQVNLRGVEQFF. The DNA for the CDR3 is TGTGCCAGCAGCCAAGTTAACCTCCGGGGGGTTGAGCAGTTCTTC.

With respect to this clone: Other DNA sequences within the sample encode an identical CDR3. In nucleotides, the CDR3 is TGTGCCAGCAGCTTAGGGGGCGGTCAGCCCCAGCATTTT. It yields the protein CASSLGGGQPQHF. The V call is TRBV7-9, the J call TRBJ1-5, with D maybe TRBD1 (5 bases). Germline V gene lookup returns CDR1 SEHNR and CDR2 FQNEAQ (reference sequence). V was shortened by 1 base and J by 6 bases, with 7 bases between the two germline ends. The CDR3 totals 13 residues.

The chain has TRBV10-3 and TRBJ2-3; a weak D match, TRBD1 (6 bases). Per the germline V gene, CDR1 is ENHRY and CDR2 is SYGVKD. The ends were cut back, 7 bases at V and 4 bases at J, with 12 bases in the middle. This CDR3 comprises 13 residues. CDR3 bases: TGTGCCATCACGGGCAGGGGAGCAGATACGCAGTATTTT. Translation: CAITGRGADTQYF.

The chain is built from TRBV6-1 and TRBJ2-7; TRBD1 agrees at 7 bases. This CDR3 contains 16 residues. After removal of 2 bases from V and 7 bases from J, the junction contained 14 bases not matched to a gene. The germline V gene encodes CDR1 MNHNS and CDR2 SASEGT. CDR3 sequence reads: CASSERGQTGLGEQYF. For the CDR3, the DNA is TGTGCCAGCAGTGAAAGAGGGCAGACAGGGTTAGGAGAGCAGTACTTC.

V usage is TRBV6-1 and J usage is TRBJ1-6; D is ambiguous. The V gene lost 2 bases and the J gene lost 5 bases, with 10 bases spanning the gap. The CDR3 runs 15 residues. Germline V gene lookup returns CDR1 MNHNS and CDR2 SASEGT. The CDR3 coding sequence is TGTGCCAGCAGTGAACGTAGCGCCAATAATTCACCCCTCCACTTT. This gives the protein CASSERSANNSPLHF.

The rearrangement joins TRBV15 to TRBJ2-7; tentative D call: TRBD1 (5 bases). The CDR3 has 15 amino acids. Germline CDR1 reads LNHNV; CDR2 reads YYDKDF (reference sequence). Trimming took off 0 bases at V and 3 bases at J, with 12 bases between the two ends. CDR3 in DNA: TGTGCCACCAGCAGAGAACTGGGGCAAAGCTACGAGCAGTACTTC. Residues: CATSRELGQSYEQYF. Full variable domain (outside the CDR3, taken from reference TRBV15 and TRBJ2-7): DAMVIQNPRYQVTQFGKPVTLSCSQTLNHNVMYWYQQKSSQAPKLLFHYYDKDFNNEADTPDNFQSRRPNTSFCFLDIRSPGLGDTAMYLCATSRELGQSYEQYFGPGTRLTVT.

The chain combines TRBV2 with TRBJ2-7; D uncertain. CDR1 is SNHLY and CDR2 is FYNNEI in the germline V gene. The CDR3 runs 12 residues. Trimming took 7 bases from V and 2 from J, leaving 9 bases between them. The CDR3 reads CASIERPYEQYF. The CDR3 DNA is TGTGCCAGCATCGAGCGTCCCTACGAGCAGTACTTC.

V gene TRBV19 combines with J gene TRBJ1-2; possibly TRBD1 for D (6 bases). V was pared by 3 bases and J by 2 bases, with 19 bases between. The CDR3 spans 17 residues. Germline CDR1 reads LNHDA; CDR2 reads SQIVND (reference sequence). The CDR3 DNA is TGTGCCAGTAGTATCAGTTCAGGGGCTTATCGGAACTATGGCTACACCTTC. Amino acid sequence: CASSISSGAYRNYGYTF. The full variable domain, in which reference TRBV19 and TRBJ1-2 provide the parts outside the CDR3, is DGGITQSPKYLFRKEGQNVTLSCEQNLNHDAMYWYRQDPGQGLRLIYYSQIVNDFQKGDIAEGYSVSREKKESFPLTVTSAQKNPTAFYLCASSISSGAYRNYGYTFGSGTRLTVV.

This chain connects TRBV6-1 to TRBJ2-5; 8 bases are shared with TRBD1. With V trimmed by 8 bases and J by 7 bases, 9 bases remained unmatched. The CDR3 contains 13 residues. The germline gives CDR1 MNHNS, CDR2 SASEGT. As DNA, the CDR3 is TGTGCCAGCGGGCTGACAGGGGCGATGACCCAGTACTTC. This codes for CASGLTGAMTQYF.

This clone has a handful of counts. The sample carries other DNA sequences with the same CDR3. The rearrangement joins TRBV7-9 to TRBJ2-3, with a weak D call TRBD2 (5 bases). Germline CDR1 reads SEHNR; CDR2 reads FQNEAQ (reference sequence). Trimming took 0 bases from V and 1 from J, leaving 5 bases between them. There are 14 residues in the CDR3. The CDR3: CASSLAGGTDTQYF. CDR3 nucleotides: TGTGCCAGCAGCTTAGCGGGAGGCACAGATACGCAGTATTTT.

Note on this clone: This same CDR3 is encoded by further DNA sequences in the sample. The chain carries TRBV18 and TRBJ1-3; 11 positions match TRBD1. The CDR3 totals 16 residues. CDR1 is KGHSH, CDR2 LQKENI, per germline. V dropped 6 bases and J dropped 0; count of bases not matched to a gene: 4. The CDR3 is CASSPGTGGSGNTIYF. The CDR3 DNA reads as TGTGCCAGCTCCCCCGGGACAGGGGGCTCTGGAAACACCATATATTTT. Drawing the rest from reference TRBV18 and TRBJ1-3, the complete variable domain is NAGVMQNPRHLVRRRGQEARLRCSPMKGHSHVYWYRQLPEEGLKFMVYLQKENIIDESGMPKERFSAEFPKEGPSILRIQQVVRGDSAAYFCASSPGTGGSGNTIYFGEGSWLTVV.